The T cell receptor (beta chain) under discussion was sequenced for a study of regulatory T cells in long-lasting Graves disease. To make TCR beta libraries, researchers used iRepertoire HTBI primers and Arm-PCR of CDR3 regions. TCRdb passed the multiplex PCR reads through MiXCR, listing each CDR3 protein once. The table records around 320,000 distinct CDR3 sequences, approximately 15% of them present only once. Comments on this clonotype: Its antigen is currently unknown.

Study-wide points: When disease was persistent, TRBV28, TRBJ1-2 and TRBJ2-5 were the favored segments.

Indicated time point: newly diagnosed GD, antithyroid drugs for less than 3 months. Scientists built the TCR library using RNA that was extracted from PBMCs. CDR3 length equals 13 residues. V lost 6 bases, J lost 6 bases, and 10 bases stayed unmatched. Germline V gene data show CDR1 as DFQATT and CDR2 as SNEGSKA (reference sequence). This sample was also put to use in a study of T cells in Graves' hyperthyroidism and ophthalmopathy. From that second work: Most thyroid-expanded clonotypes above 0.001 were also found in blood.

The sample in question was peripheral blood mononuclear cells (PBMCs), obtained at new diagnosis, from a patient treated with antithyroid drugs. The chain uses TRBV20-1 and TRBJ2-7; 8 nucleotides line up with TRBD1. The source is a man between 40 and 49 years old with Graves disease. DNA of the CDR3: TGCAGTGCCCGCCAGGACAGGGTCCCCGAGCAGTACTTC. Translating gives CSARQDRVPEQYF.